This passage covers 26 T cell receptor beta chains from one sample sequenced in a study of read filtering for tumor transcriptome and immune sequencing (dated by TCRdb to 2018 to 2020). Sequencer: Illumina HiSeq 4000. TCR libraries were built from about 420 ng RNA with the Immunoverse kit, using molecular barcoded adaptors covering alpha/delta and beta/gamma chains. The public reads were quality trimmed at Q25 with fastp and then assembled into clones with MiXCR by TCRdb, keeping productive beta chains. Merged by CDR3 protein, the rows form single entries marked with the most common genes and DNA. Across this sample there are 75,000 to 95,000 distinct CDR3 sequences, with about 22% seen only once. The ten largest clones capture roughly an eighth of the sample. What was sequenced was a population of CD138-negative cells sorted from bone marrow. The meaning of the sample's cell subset or site label: bone marrow mononuclear cells depleted of CD138+ plasma/myeloma cells by negative magnetic selection. All receptors come from a donor at least 40 years old with multiple myeloma.

This clonotype was found many times. V gene TRBV5-1 combines with J gene TRBJ1-1, with D perhaps TRBD1 (6 bases). From germline, CDR1 is SGHRS and CDR2 YFSETQ. The CDR3 is 14 amino acids. V lost 3 bases and J lost 2, with 11 bases in between. Written as DNA, the CDR3 is TGCGCCAGCAGCTGGGGACATAGCAACACTGAAGCTTTCTTT. It translates to CASSWGHSNTEAFF.

This clonotype was recorded many times. V is TRBV20-1 and J is TRBJ2-3; D is undetermined. Deletions cut 2 bases from V and 1 base from J, with 19 bases between. In germline, CDR1 is DFQATT, CDR2 SNEGSKA (reference sequence). The CDR3 has 17 residues. The CDR3 DNA reads as TGCAGTGCTAGACATCCTCAGGCGTGGCAGGGCACAGATACGCAGTATTTT. Its protein is CSARHPQAWQGTDTQYF.

This clonotype was seen at least ten times. V gene TRBV29-1 combines with J gene TRBJ1-1; D remains ambiguous. Looked up from germline, CDR1 is SQVTM and CDR2 is ANQGSEA. The V end lost 7 bases, the J end lost 0 bases, and 12 bases lay between the germline ends. The CDR3 sequence is 13 residues long. CDR3 coding DNA: TGCAGCGCTGGGGAGTGGTTGAACACTGAAGCTTTCTTT. It specifies CSAGEWLNTEAFF.

This clonotype was observed at least ten times. This chain uses TRBV5-4 with TRBJ1-2; the D is unclear. From germline, CDR1 is SGHNT and CDR2 YYREEE (reference sequence). The CDR3 runs 13 residues. V lost 5 bases, J lost 4 bases, and 12 bases lay in between. In DNA, the CDR3 is TGTGCCAGCAGTTTGACGGACTTCTATGGCTACACCTTC. As protein: CASSLTDFYGYTF.

This clonotype was seen ten or more times. This chain uses TRBV5-1 with TRBJ2-2; no definite D call. There are 14 residues in the CDR3. Germline lookup yields CDR1 SGHRS and CDR2 YFSETQ. V was shortened by 2 bases and J by 0 bases, with 5 bases between the two germline ends. DNA of the CDR3: TGCGCCAGCAGCTTCGGAGCGAACACCGGGGAGCTGTTTTTT. Translated, it gives CASSFGANTGELFF.

This clonotype showed up just a few times. A read error may be the cause here, since a much bigger clone is one base away. The chain employs TRBV7-2 and TRBJ2-7; D uncertain. This CDR3 is built from 14 residues. Germline CDR1 SGHTA, CDR2 FQGNSA. The CDR3 is CASSLAPDRNELYF. CDR3 coding DNA: TGTGCCAGCAGCTTAGCTCCCGACCGGAACGAGCTGTACTTC.

This clonotype was observed a few times. J is TRBJ1-2 and V is TRBV19; D might be TRBD1 (5 bases). The CDR3 consists of 15 residues. Germline loops: CDR1 LNHDA, CDR2 SQIVND (reference sequence). V dropped 4 bases and J dropped 4 bases, with 16 bases sitting between them. This CDR3 is CASSTSTGTAYGYTF. The CDR3 coding sequence is TGTGCCAGTAGTACTTCTACCGGGACTGCCTATGGCTACACCTTC.

This clonotype occurred many times. The chain recombines TRBV7-2 with TRBJ2-1, with D perhaps TRBD2 (5 bases). Germline-derived CDR1 and CDR2 are SGHTA and FQGNSA. CDR3 length equals 14 residues. The V gene lost 0 bases and the J gene lost 5 bases, with 8 bases spanning the gap. CDR3 in DNA: TGTGCCAGCAGCTTAGCGGCGACTAACAATGAGCAGTTCTTC. Translation: CASSLAATNNEQFF.

This clonotype has a count of ten or more. The V call is TRBV29-1, the J call TRBJ1-1, with TRBD1 identical over 9 bases. This CDR3 has 12 amino acids. V gave up 7 bases and J gave up 7 bases; unmatched junction bases: 7. Germline V gives CDR1 SQVTM, CDR2 ANQGSEA. CDR3 sequence (DNA): TGCAGCGCTCGGACAGGGGAGAGTGAAGCTTTCTTT. It specifies CSARTGESEAFF.

To note about this clonotype: A much more abundant neighbour one base away suggests this may be a read error. The rearrangement links TRBV15 to TRBJ2-7, with D perhaps TRBD1 (5 bases). This CDR3 has 15 residues. CDR1 is LNHNV, CDR2 YYDKDF, per germline (reference sequence). CDR3 nucleotides: TGTGCCGCCAGCAGAGAGAGCACAGGAAGCTACGAGCAGTACTTC. Its protein is CAASRESTGSYEQYF.

Turning to this clonotype: This may arise from a read error, as a much more abundant clone is one base away. This chain connects TRBV11-2 to TRBJ2-1, with 11 bases fitting TRBD1. This CDR3 region has 13 residues. Per the germline V gene, CDR1 is SGHAT and CDR2 is FQNNGV. CDR3 protein: CAGRGQGGNEQLF. CDR3 nucleotides: TGTGCAGGGAGGGGACAGGGGGGAAATGAGCAGCTCTTC.

This clonotype was seen at least ten times. The chain carries TRBV2 and TRBJ1-4; D perhaps matches TRBD1 (6 bases). Germline-derived CDR1 and CDR2 are SNHLY and FYNNEI. This CDR3 spans 14 amino acids. The ends were cut back, 6 bases at V and 0 bases at J, with 8 bases in the middle. CDR3 residues: CASRTGSTNEKLFF. CDR3 DNA: TGTGCCAGCAGAACAGGGTCAACTAATGAAAAACTGTTTTTT.

The genes are TRBV19 and TRBJ2-7, with 7 bases matching TRBD1. Germline V gene data show CDR1 as LNHDA and CDR2 as SQIVND (reference sequence). This CDR3 has 15 amino acids. V was clipped by 1 base and J by 5 bases; unmatched bases: 8. The CDR3, as DNA: TGTGCCAGTAGTATAGCGTTGACAGGGTACAACGAGCAGTACTTC. Translating it yields CASSIALTGYNEQYF.

The chain recombines TRBV6-6 with TRBJ1-3, with D perhaps TRBD1 (6 bases). The V gene's germline CDR1 is MNHNY and CDR2 SVGAGI (reference sequence). V was cut by 0 bases and J by 3 bases, with 9 bases left in between. The length of the CDR3 is 15 residues. In DNA, the CDR3 is TGTGCCAGCAGTTACTCGCAGGGGTTTGGAAACACCATATATTTT. Translated: CASSYSQGFGNTIYF.

This clonotype was seen ten or more times. The CDR3 nucleotides are TGCAGCGCAGTGACAGGGGCTAACACCGGGGAGCTGTTTTTT. Protein sequence: CSAVTGANTGELFF. This chain links TRBV29-1 with TRBJ2-2, with 8 bases that match TRBD1. Trimming took 7 bases from V and 2 from J; bases not matched to a gene: 6. The germline V gene encodes CDR1 SQVTM and CDR2 ANQGSEA. The CDR3 sequence is 14 residues long.

Ten or more counts support this clonotype. The J gene is TRBJ1-1, the V gene TRBV19, with D maybe TRBD1 (5 bases). With 3 bases removed from V and 5 bases from J, the gap between germline ends came to 10 bases. The CDR3 sequence is 13 residues long. The germline gives CDR1 LNHDA, CDR2 SQIVND (reference sequence). CDR3 DNA: TGTGCCAGTAGTATGGGGACTGGAACTGAAGCTTTCTTT. As protein: CASSMGTGTEAFF.

Notes on this clonotype: This sequence may be a read error, since a much larger clone differs from it by one base. This chain links TRBV28 with TRBJ2-7; either TRBD1 or TRBD2 may supply D (6 bases each). The germline CDR1 and CDR2 sequences are MDHEN and SYDVKM. V was clipped by 8 bases and J by 1 base, with 15 bases between them. This CDR3 is built from 14 residues. Written as DNA, the CDR3 is TGTGCCAGCTGGGTCCAGGGGAGGTCCTACGAGCAGTACTTC. It is translated as CASWVQGRSYEQYF.

This clonotype was picked up many times. The chain recombines TRBV7-8 with TRBJ2-2, with D perhaps given as TRBD1 or TRBD2 (5 bases each). The CDR3 consists of 15 residues. Germline-derived CDR1 and CDR2 are SGHVS and FQNEAQ. V lost 3 bases and J lost 7, with 15 bases in between. CDR3 DNA: TGTGCCAGCAGCTTGCTGGGACGAGCTGGCGGGGAGCTGTTTTTT. This sequence encodes CASSLLGRAGGELFF.

By proportion, this clonotype is medium-sized. The chain employs TRBV7-9 and TRBJ2-1, with 9 positions matching TRBD1. V lost 5 bases, J lost 6 bases, and 5 bases stayed unmatched. Germline CDR1 is SEHNR and CDR2 is FQNEAQ (reference sequence). The CDR3 runs to 14 residues. CDR3 region: CASSGQGLGNEQFF. CDR3 nucleotides: TGTGCCAGCAGCGGACAGGGGTTGGGCAATGAGCAGTTCTTC.

This clonotype was seen a few times. The chain couples TRBV6-5 to TRBJ2-7; no reliable D call. CDR1 is MNHEY and CDR2 is SVGAGI in the germline V gene. The ends were cut back, 0 bases at V and 1 base at J, with 13 bases in the middle. CDR3 length equals 16 residues. This CDR3 is CASSYSRTEHSYEQYF. CDR3 sequence (DNA): TGTGCCAGCAGTTACTCTCGGACGGAACATTCCTACGAGCAGTACTTC.

This clonotype was seen a single time. The rearrangement links TRBV2 to TRBJ2-5, with TRBD1 matching over 8 bases. CDR1 is SNHLY, CDR2 FYNNEI, per germline. CDR3 length: 14 amino acids. The junction had 7 bases not matched to a gene; V was cut back by 6 bases and J by 4 bases. The CDR3 spells CASRRDRTLETQYF. In DNA form, the CDR3 reads TGTGCCAGCAGGAGGGACAGGACCCTAGAGACCCAGTACTTC.

This clonotype showed up just a few times. V is TRBV29-1 and J is TRBJ1-1, with a possible D match to TRBD1 (5 bases). Trimming removed 1 base from V and 1 base from J, with 10 bases in between. From germline, CDR1 is SQVTM and CDR2 ANQGSEA. The CDR3 extends over 14 amino acids. Written as DNA, the CDR3 is TGCAGCGTTGAAGTTGGGGCCGGGAACACTGAAGCTTTCTTT. Translated, it gives CSVEVGAGNTEAFF.

This clonotype was found many times. The rearrangement joins TRBV12-3 or TRBV12-4 to TRBJ1-6; D possibly corresponds to TRBD1 (6 bases). The CDR3 length is 13 residues. V dropped 2 bases and J dropped 9 bases, with 8 bases sitting between them. CDR3 sequence: CASSLQGPSPLHF. Written as DNA, the CDR3 is TGTGCCAGCAGTTTACAGGGGCCTTCACCCCTCCACTTT.

Only a few counts were recorded for this clonotype. V usage is TRBV12-3 or TRBV12-4 and J usage is TRBJ1-2; D remains ambiguous. V lost 3 bases and J lost 0, with 5 bases in between. CDR3 length: 13 amino acids. DNA for the CDR3: TGTGCCAGCAGTTTCGCCTCTAACTATGGCTACACCTTC. Translated, it gives CASSFASNYGYTF.

This clonotype was observed a few times. The V gene is TRBV20-1, the J gene TRBJ2-1; 8 bases line up with TRBD2. This CDR3 has 14 residues. CDR1 is DFQATT, CDR2 SNEGSKA, per germline (reference sequence). V was pared by 8 bases and J by 2 bases, with 8 bases of the junction left unmatched. DNA for the CDR3: TGCAGTTCCCCTCGGGGGGGAGCCTACAATGAGCAGTTCTTC. As protein: CSSPRGGAYNEQFF.

This clonotype was detected ten times or more. The rearrangement uses TRBV29-1 and TRBJ1-1; D call uncertain. The V gene's germline CDR1 is SQVTM and CDR2 ANQGSEA. V gave up 0 bases and J gave up 4 bases, with 9 bases separating them. The CDR3 covers 13 residues. The CDR3 coding sequence is TGCAGCGTTGAAGATTGGGAGGGCACTGAAGCTTTCTTT. It yields the protein CSVEDWEGTEAFF.